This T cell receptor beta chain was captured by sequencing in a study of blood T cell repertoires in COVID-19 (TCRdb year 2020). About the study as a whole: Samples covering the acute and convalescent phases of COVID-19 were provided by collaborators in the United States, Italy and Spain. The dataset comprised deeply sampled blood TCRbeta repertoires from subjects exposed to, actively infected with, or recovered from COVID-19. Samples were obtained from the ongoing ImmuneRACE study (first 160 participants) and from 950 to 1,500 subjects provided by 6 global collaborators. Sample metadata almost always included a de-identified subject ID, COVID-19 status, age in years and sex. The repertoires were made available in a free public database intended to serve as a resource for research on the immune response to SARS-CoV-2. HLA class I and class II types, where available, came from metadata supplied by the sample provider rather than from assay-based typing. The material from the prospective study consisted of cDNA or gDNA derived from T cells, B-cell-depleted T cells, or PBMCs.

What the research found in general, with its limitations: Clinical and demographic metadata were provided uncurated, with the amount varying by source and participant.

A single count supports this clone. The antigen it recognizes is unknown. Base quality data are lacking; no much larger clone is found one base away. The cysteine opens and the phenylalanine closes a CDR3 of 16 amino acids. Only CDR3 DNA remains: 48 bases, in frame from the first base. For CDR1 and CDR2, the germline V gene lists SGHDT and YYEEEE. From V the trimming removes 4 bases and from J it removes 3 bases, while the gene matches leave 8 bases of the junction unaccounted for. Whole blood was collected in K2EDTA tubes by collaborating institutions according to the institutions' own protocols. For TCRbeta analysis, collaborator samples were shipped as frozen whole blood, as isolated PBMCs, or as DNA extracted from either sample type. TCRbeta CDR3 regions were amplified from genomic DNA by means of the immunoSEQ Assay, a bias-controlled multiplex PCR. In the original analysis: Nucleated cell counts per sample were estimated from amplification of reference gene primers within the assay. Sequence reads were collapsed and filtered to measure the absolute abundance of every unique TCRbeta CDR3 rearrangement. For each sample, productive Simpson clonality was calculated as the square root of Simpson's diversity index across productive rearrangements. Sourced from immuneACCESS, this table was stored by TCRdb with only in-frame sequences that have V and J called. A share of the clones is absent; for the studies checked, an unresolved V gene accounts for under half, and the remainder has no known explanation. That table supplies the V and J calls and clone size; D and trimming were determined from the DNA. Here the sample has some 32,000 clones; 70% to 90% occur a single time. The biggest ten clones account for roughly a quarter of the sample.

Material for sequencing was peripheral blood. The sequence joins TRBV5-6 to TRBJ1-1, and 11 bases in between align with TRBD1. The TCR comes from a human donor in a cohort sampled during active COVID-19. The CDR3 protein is CASSRTGTGGDTEAFF. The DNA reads TGTGCCAGCAGCCGAACCGGGACAGGGGGGGACACTGAAGCTTTCTTT. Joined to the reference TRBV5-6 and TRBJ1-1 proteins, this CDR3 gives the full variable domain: DAGVTQSPTHLIKTRGQQVTLRCSPKSGHDTVSWYQQALGQGPQFIFQYYEEEERQRGNFPDRFSGHQFPNYSSELNVNALLLGDSALYLCASSRTGTGGDTEAFFGQGTRLTVV.